The 24 T cell receptor beta chains below were found in one sample sequenced in a study of Ad26.COV2.S vaccination and SARS-CoV-2 variants. TCRdb keeps only in-frame clones here, not all; method: immunoSEQ multiplex PCR. The sample yields hundreds of thousands of clones, more than 80% seen once. Treatment described: around 19 received Ad26.COV2.S at low or high dose, single or two shots; about 5 received placebo; per-sample allocation not given. Repertoires come from day 63 after the first vaccine or placebo injection. Sequenced here: peripheral blood, sampled in a trial of Ad26.COV2.S vaccine versus placebo. These receptors all stem from a person aged 18-65 years who received the Ad26.COV2.S COVID-19 vaccine or a placebo.

This clone was found once. The V gene is TRBV9, the J gene TRBJ1-1, with a possible D match to TRBD1 (6 bases). Germline V gives CDR1 SGDLS, CDR2 YYNGEE. The CDR3 is 14 residues long. V gave up 4 bases and J gave up 3 bases, with 13 bases separating them. The CDR3 protein is CASSPITGYTEAFF. CDR3 in DNA: TGTGCCAGCAGCCCCATTACAGGGTACACTGAAGCTTTCTTT.

This clone was recorded only once. V gene TRBV5-5 combines with J gene TRBJ1-5, with a weak D call TRBD1 (5 bases). The CDR3 length is 15 residues. The V end lost 3 bases, the J end lost 0 bases, and 10 bases lay between the germline ends. Germline assignment: CDR1 SGHKS and CDR2 YYEKEE (reference sequence). CDR3 residues: CASSYGDFSNQPQHF. The CDR3, as DNA: TGTGCCAGCAGCTATGGGGACTTTAGCAATCAGCCCCAGCATTTT.

The count of this clone is one. The chain employs TRBV2 and TRBJ2-3; D remains unclear. CDR1 SNHLY and CDR2 FYNNEI come from the germline V gene. V was pared by 8 bases and J by 9 bases, with 12 bases between. The CDR3 has 11 amino acids. CDR3 DNA sequence: TGTGCCAGCGCCGTGGGTGACACGCAGTATTTT. Translation gives CASAVGDTQYF.

The V and J genes are TRBV6-5 and TRBJ1-1, with D hard to call. The CDR3 runs 14 residues. The V end lost 7 bases, the J end lost 3 bases, and 15 bases lay between the germline ends. CDR1 is MNHEY and CDR2 is SVGAGI in the germline V gene. The CDR3 loop is CASTKVRADTEAFF. The CDR3 coding sequence is TGTGCCAGCACCAAGGTCCGGGCGGACACTGAAGCTTTCTTT.

The genes are TRBV6-1 and TRBJ1-6; 9 bases are shared with TRBD1. CDR3 length: 17 residues. J gave up 4 bases and V 3 bases, and 7 bases lay outside the gene matches. CDR1 and CDR2 from the germline V gene are MNHNS and SASEGT. CDR3 DNA sequence: TGTGCCAGCAGTGACCTAACAGGGGGCCTTTATAATTCACCCCTCCACTTT. Protein sequence: CASSDLTGGLYNSPLHF.

The rearrangement uses TRBV19 and TRBJ1-4; 8 nucleotides line up with TRBD1. With 6 bases clipped from V and 8 bases from J, the junction kept 11 bases outside the gene matches. The CDR3 has 15 residues. Germline CDR1 is LNHDA and CDR2 is SQIVND (reference sequence). CDR3 nucleotides: TGTGCCAGTAGCCCTCTCAGGGGGCGGCAGGAAAAACTGTTTTTT. Protein: CASSPLRGRQEKLFF.

The gene calls are TRBV18 and TRBJ2-7; 8 positions match TRBD2. This CDR3 contains 15 residues. J gave up 3 bases and V 1 base, and 5 bases lay outside the gene matches. CDR1 is KGHSH and CDR2 is LQKENI in the germline V gene. CDR3 nucleotides: TGTGCCAGCTCACCACTTCCGGGAGGGTTCTACGAGCAGTACTTC. Residues: CASSPLPGGFYEQYF.

The gene calls are TRBV11-2 and TRBJ2-1, with no clear D. Trimming left V 3 bases short and J 2 bases short, with 14 bases between. Germline-derived CDR1 and CDR2 are SGHAT and FQNNGV. CDR3 length: 16 amino acids. The CDR3 loop reads CASSLYTARAYNEQFF. The CDR3 nucleotides are TGTGCCAGCAGCTTGTACACCGCTCGGGCCTACAATGAGCAGTTCTTC.

The chain's CDR3 is CASSESGGRSYEQYF. The CDR3 nucleotides are TGTGCCAGCAGCGAATCGGGAGGCAGGTCCTACGAGCAGTACTTC. The genes are TRBV2 and TRBJ2-7; the match to TRBD2 covers 7 bases. The length of the CDR3 is 15 residues. V lost 6 bases and J lost 1; bases outside the gene matches: 9. Per the germline V gene, CDR1 is SNHLY and CDR2 is FYNNEI.

The genes are TRBV7-9 and TRBJ2-2, with D maybe TRBD1 (6 bases). Germline V lookup: CDR1 SEHNR, CDR2 FQNEAQ (reference sequence). Deletions cut 5 bases from V and 6 bases from J, with 16 bases between. The CDR3 is 15 amino acids. The DNA for the CDR3 is TGTGCCAGCAGCAGAACCCTCACAGGGTCCGGGGAGCTGTTTTTT. Translating it yields CASSRTLTGSGELFF.

The CDR3 loop reads CSVSREKSAFF. The CDR3 DNA sequence: TGCAGCGTTTCCAGGGAGAAGTCAGCTTTCTTT. This chain uses TRBV29-1 with TRBJ1-1; TRBD1 is a possible D gene (5 bases). The CDR3 is made up of 11 amino acids. Germline assignment: CDR1 SQVTM and CDR2 ANQGSEA. The V and J ends lost 5 bases and 10 bases respectively, with 14 bases between them. Full variable domain (remainder filled in from reference TRBV29-1 and TRBJ1-1): SAVISQKPSRDICQRGTSLTIQCQVDSQVTMMFWYRQQPGQSLTLIATANQGSEATYESGFVIDKFPISRPNLTFSTLTVSNMSPEDSSIYLCSVSREKSAFFGQGTRLTVV.

This clone was recorded once. The chain couples TRBV7-9 to TRBJ1-6; maybe TRBD1 (6 bases). The V gene's germline CDR1 is SEHNR and CDR2 FQNEAQ (reference sequence). The V gene lost 1 base and the J gene lost 7 bases, with 11 bases spanning the gap. The CDR3 is made up of 15 amino acids. CDR3 DNA: TGTGCCAGCAGCTTAGGGACAGTGTTAAATTCACCCCTCCACTTT. Translation: CASSLGTVLNSPLHF. Supplemented by reference TRBV7-9 and TRBJ1-6, the full variable domain reads DTGVSQNPRHKITKRGQNVTFRCDPISEHNRLYWYRQTLGQGPEFLTYFQNEAQLEKSRLLSDRFSAERPKGSFSTLEIQRTEQGDSAMYLCASSLGTVLNSPLHFGNGTRLTVT.

The rearrangement links TRBV27 to TRBJ2-7; D remains ambiguous. This CDR3 region has 13 residues. The V end lost 2 bases, the J end lost 3 bases, and 8 bases lay between the germline ends. CDR1 MNHEY and CDR2 SMNVEV come from the germline V gene (reference sequence). This chain's CDR3 is CASSLRQDYEQYF. CDR3 sequence (DNA): TGTGCCAGCAGTTTAAGGCAGGACTACGAGCAGTACTTC.

The chain links TRBV5-8 to TRBJ2-7; possible D gene TRBD2, 6 bases. V shed 5 bases and J shed 3 bases, with 15 bases lying between them. CDR3 length: 14 amino acids. Germline V gene lookup returns CDR1 SGHTS and CDR2 YDEGEE. CDR3 protein: CASSSRTSLYEQYF. The CDR3, as DNA: TGTGCCAGCAGTTCCCGCACTAGCCTCTACGAGCAGTACTTC.

The rearrangement joins TRBV10-3 to TRBJ2-1; D gene unclear. Between the trimmed V and J ends, which lost 4 bases and 0 bases, there was a span of 10 bases. Germline CDR1 ENHRY, CDR2 SYGVKD. CDR3 length equals 15 residues. The CDR3 DNA sequence: TGTGCCATCAGTGGTGGGATGAGCTCCTACAATGAGCAGTTCTTC. Amino acid sequence: CAISGGMSSYNEQFF.

V gene TRBV7-9 combines with J gene TRBJ1-3, with unresolved D. Trimming shortened V by 3 bases and J by 2 bases, and 20 bases separated the two germline ends. The CDR3 has 18 residues. In germline, CDR1 is SEHNR, CDR2 FQNEAQ (reference sequence). CDR3 residues: CASSFLVGDLLAGNTIYF. The CDR3 DNA sequence: TGTGCCAGCAGCTTCCTGGTGGGAGACCTTCTTGCTGGAAACACCATATATTTT.

The CDR3 sequence: CSSSGTGNEQYF. The CDR3 DNA is TGCAGCAGCTCCGGGACAGGGAACGAGCAGTACTTC. The rearrangement uses TRBV29-1 and TRBJ2-7; 9 nucleotides align to TRBD1. J lost 5 bases, V lost 8 bases, and 7 bases had no gene match. CDR1 and CDR2 from the germline V gene are SQVTM and ANQGSEA. The CDR3 spans 12 residues.

This chain links TRBV6-5 with TRBJ2-5, with D perhaps TRBD1 or TRBD2 (5 bases each). The CDR3 is 15 amino acids. V dropped 2 bases and J dropped 2 bases, with 12 bases sitting between them. Germline V CDR1 and CDR2: MNHEY, SVGAGI. CDR3 sequence (DNA): TGTGCCAGCAGTTACGGGTTGGGGGAACAAGAGACCCAGTACTTC. This codes for CASSYGLGEQETQYF.

This chain uses TRBV5-1 with TRBJ2-1; the D gene is possibly TRBD1 (6 bases). With 4 bases removed from V and 4 bases from J, the gap between germline ends came to 9 bases. This CDR3 region has 13 residues. Germline CDR1 SGHRS, CDR2 YFSETQ. Here the CDR3 reads CASSPQGYNEQFF. CDR3 in DNA: TGCGCCAGCAGCCCACAGGGATACAATGAGCAGTTCTTC.

The chain has TRBV2 and TRBJ2-5; 10 positions match TRBD1. CDR1 is SNHLY, CDR2 FYNNEI, per germline. The V segment lost 6 bases and the J segment 4 bases; nucleotides outside the gene matches: 2. The CDR3 is 13 residues long. CDR3 residues: CASSRDRGETQYF. The CDR3 DNA reads as TGTGCCAGCAGCCGGGACAGGGGAGAGACCCAGTACTTC.

The chain combines TRBV5-5 with TRBJ1-3; D remains unclear. Germline CDR1 is SGHKS and CDR2 is YYEKEE (reference sequence). Trimming shortened V by 2 bases and J by 0 bases, and 9 bases separated the two germline ends. CDR3 length: 15 residues. The CDR3 sequence is CASSFGVFSGNTIYF. DNA for the CDR3: TGTGCCAGCAGCTTCGGGGTTTTCTCTGGAAACACCATATATTTT.

The rearrangement links TRBV18 to TRBJ2-3; 7 bases match TRBD1. Germline lookup yields CDR1 KGHSH and CDR2 LQKENI. V dropped 3 bases and J dropped 4; count of bases not matched to a gene: 7. The CDR3 is 15 amino acids. The CDR3 DNA is TGTGCCAGCTCACCTGGAAGGGGGCGCCCAGATACGCAGTATTTT. It specifies CASSPGRGRPDTQYF.

The chain employs TRBV5-1 and TRBJ2-5; D might be TRBD2 (6 bases). V lost 3 bases and J 4 bases, leaving 13 bases between the germline ends. CDR1 SGHRS and CDR2 YFSETQ come from the germline V gene. The length of the CDR3 is 14 residues. The CDR3, as DNA: TGCGCCAGCAGCTCCCCGGGAGCGGGAGAGACCCAGTACTTC. Translated, it gives CASSSPGAGETQYF.

V and J are TRBV30 and TRBJ2-1; 7 nucleotides agree with TRBD2. Germline CDR1 and CDR2: GTSNPN and SVGIG (reference sequence). J was trimmed by 9 bases and V by 3 bases; bases with no gene match: 8. This CDR3 has 13 amino acids. The CDR3 loop reads CAWRRRERFEQFF. DNA of the CDR3: TGTGCCTGGAGGAGGCGGGAGCGTTTTGAGCAGTTCTTC.